This T cell receptor beta chain came from a study of chemoradiotherapy in HPV16-positive cancers. Repeated repertoire sampling spanned the course of chemoradiotherapy. The CDR3 has 16 residues. From germline, CDR1 is MNHEY and CDR2 SVGAGI. The V and J ends lost 4 bases and 0 bases, in that order; junction bases with no gene match: 4. The data were produced by immunoSEQ multiplex PCR, yet TCRdb's version contains in-frame clones alone and is incomplete. The sample holds some 17,000 clones; around three quarters are singletons and the top ten take 6.5% to 10%. The sequences come from tumor tissue, collected from a patient who underwent chemoradiotherapy. This sequence was found in a human donor with HPV-associated anogenital cancer. The chain recombines TRBV6-5 with TRBJ2-2; 8 nucleotides line up with TRBD2. The DNA for the CDR3 is TGTGCCAGCAGTTTTTATAGCGGGGCGAACACCGGGGAGCTGTTTTTT. This translates into CASSFYSGANTGELFF.